This TCR beta chain derives from a study of blood T cell repertoires in COVID-19. Study-wide background: Material from acute and convalescent COVID-19 was sourced from the United States, Italy and Spain. Sample material is recorded as cDNA or gDNA derived from T cells, B-cell-depleted T cells, or PBMCs.

TCRdb's table, derived via immunoSEQ multiplex PCR, lists solely in-frame clones and lacks some. Of around 130,000 clones listed, around 86% were seen once; the top ten hold roughly 4%. The CDR3 totals 20 residues. V shed 3 bases, J shed 0 bases, and the junction held 11 bases outside the gene matches. Germline lookup yields CDR1 SGDLS and CDR2 YYNGEE. The V and J genes are TRBV9 and TRBJ2-1; 14 bases are a match to TRBD2. The clonotype was recovered from a middle-aged man with acute or convalescent COVID-19. What was sequenced was peripheral blood. CDR3 nucleotides: TGTGCCAGCAGCGACAGACTAGCGGGAGGGCCGCCGAGCTCCTACAATGAGCAGTTCTTC. This gives the protein CASSDRLAGGPPSSYNEQFF. The full variable domain, in which reference TRBV9 and TRBJ2-1 provide the parts outside the CDR3, is DSGVTQTPKHLITATGQRVTLRCSPRSGDLSVYWYQQSLDQGLQFLIQYYNGEERAKGNILERFSAQQFPDLHSELNLSSLELGDSALYFCASSDRLAGGPPSSYNEQFFGPGTRLTVL.